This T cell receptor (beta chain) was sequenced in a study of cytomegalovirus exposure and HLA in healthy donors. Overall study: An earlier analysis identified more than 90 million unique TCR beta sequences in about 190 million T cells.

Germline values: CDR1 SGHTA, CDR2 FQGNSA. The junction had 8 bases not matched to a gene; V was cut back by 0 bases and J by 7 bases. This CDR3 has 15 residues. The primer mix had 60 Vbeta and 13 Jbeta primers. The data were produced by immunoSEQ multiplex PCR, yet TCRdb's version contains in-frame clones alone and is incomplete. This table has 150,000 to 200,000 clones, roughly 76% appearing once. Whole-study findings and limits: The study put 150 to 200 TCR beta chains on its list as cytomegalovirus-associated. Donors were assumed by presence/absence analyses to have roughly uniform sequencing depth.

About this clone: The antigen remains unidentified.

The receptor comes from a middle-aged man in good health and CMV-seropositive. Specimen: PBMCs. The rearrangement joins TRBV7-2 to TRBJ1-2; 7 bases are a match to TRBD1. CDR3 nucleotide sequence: TGTGCCAGCAGCTTAGCTAGACAGGGCTTGGGTGGCTACACCTTC. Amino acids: CASSLARQGLGGYTF.